The rows below give T cell receptor beta chains drawn from one sample of a study of blood T cell repertoires in COVID-19. Data came from immunoSEQ multiplex PCR; TCRdb stores just in-frame clones and leaves some out. The sample has around 150,000 clones, 65% to 85% seen once. Sequencing input: PBMCs or T cells enriched from blood (not recorded which). The receptors derive from a man aged 40-49 years who had recovered from COVID-19. Each CDR3 is given with its conserved first and last residue. D genes are given only for firm matches.

D gene | V gene | CDR3 protein
TRBD1 | TRBV3-1/TRBV3-2 | CASSQLNRDRGTYEQYF
TRBD1 | TRBV6-1 | CASSDQDRGIFNYGYTF
TRBD1 | TRBV25-1 | CASRGPRDRVVRQPQHF
. | TRBV5-6 | CASSLLGQIFSGNTIYF
TRBD2 | TRBV11-3 | CASSPLRGFSGVGELFF
TRBD1 | TRBV7-9 | CASRFQGANYGYTF
TRBD1 | TRBV7-9 | CASRSNRGPLSYNEQFF
TRBD1 | TRBV5-4 | CASSSGGSGTGELFF
. | TRBV29-1 | CSVVESYVAGYTF
. | TRBV9 | CASSVGSGDGYTF
TRBD1 | TRBV5-4 | CASSRDPDRVNEKLFF
. | TRBV6-6 | CASRDPVGRAKNIQYF
. | TRBV9 | CASSPSTSTDTQYF
. | TRBV10-3 | CAISEEAFGNEQFF
TRBD1 | TRBV18 | CASSPLGQGYSGNTIYF
. | TRBV6-6 | CASSSGIHNQPQHF
TRBD2 | TRBV3-1/TRBV3-2 | CASSQETSGPSGTQYF
. | TRBV5-6 | CASSLVSVNYGYTF
. | TRBV19 | CASSRLGQTYEQYF
. | TRBV9 | CASSVRQVVGTGELFF
. | TRBV19 | CASSIGGANYGYTF
. | TRBV7-9 | CASSSPPGTEAFF
TRBD1 | TRBV30 | CAWSGDRGDYGYTF
TRBD1 | TRBV19 | CASQGQGDEQFF
. | TRBV18 | CASSPTGSERQPQHF
. | TRBV9 | CASSVTAGVGYTF
. | TRBV2 | CASSRGAKQGYTDTQYF
TRBD1 | TRBV4-1 | CASSQGGQATGYTF
TRBD1 | TRBV3-1/TRBV3-2 | CASSQARTGPNEQFF
. | TRBV7-6 | CASSFSGMRGNTIYF
. | TRBV7-9 | CASSLARSANTGELFF
TRBD2 | TRBV13 | CASSLSKRGGQETQYF
. | TRBV29-1 | CSVERRLMRTEAFF
. | TRBV6-4 | CASSDRGTNTGELFF
. | TRBV19 | CASNLMGLWGYTF
. | TRBV3-1/TRBV3-2 | CASSPRQAETNTEAFF
. | TRBV19 | CASSATGSTRYNSPLHF